The rows below give T cell receptor beta chains drawn from one sample of a study of Graves' ophthalmopathy and Graves' hyperthyroidism. TCRdb re-analysed the multiplex PCR reads in MiXCR, keeping a single row per CDR3 protein. The data show 450,000 or so distinct CDR3 sequences, with about an eighth seen just once and over 7.5% held by the top ten. Source material: blood. The source of these receptors is a woman in her thirties with Graves' ophthalmopathy. Each CDR3 is given with its conserved first and last residue. The D gene is left open where the match is weak. Clone size is given for some rows only: seen once, a few or many times, or a class if the clone is expanded.

d_call j_call clone_size v_call cdr3_nt cdr3_aa
NA TRBJ2-4 many TRBV3-1 TGTGCCAGCAGCCAAGGGGTTGCCAAAAACATTCAGTACTTC CASSQGVAKNIQYF
TRBD1 TRBJ2-7 many TRBV12-3/TRBV12-4 TGTGCCAGCAGTCCCCGGACAGGGGTCGAGCAGTACTTC CASSPRTGVEQYF
TRBD1 TRBJ1-3 many TRBV20-1 TGCAGTGCTAGACTACAGGGGGTTGGAAACACCATATATTTT CSARLQGVGNTIYF
NA TRBJ1-2 once TRBV19 TGTGCCAGTAGAGTTCAACGGAACTATGGCTACACCTTC CASRVQRNYGYTF
TRBD1 TRBJ2-7 many TRBV6-5 TGTGCCAGCAGTCCGACAGGGGCGGTGTACGAGCAGTACTTC CASSPTGAVYEQYF
NA TRBJ2-2 many TRBV20-1 TGCAGTGCTAGAGGGGCTCTAGAAACCGGGGAGCTGTTTTTT CSARGALETGELFF
NA TRBJ1-6 many TRBV6-5 TGTGCCAGCAGTTACTCCCGGGAGGTATACCAAATGAATTCACCCCTCCACTTT CASSYSREVYQMNSPLHF
NA TRBJ2-2 many TRBV6-1 TGTGCCAGCACCCCAGGGGCCCTCGCGAACACCGGGGAGCTGTTTTTT CASTPGALANTGELFF
TRBD1 TRBJ2-2 many TRBV5-1 TGCGCCAGCAGCTTGGCAGGGGGCGACACCGGGGAGCTGTTTTTT CASSLAGGDTGELFF
NA TRBJ1-1 NA TRBV12-3/TRBV12-4 TGTGCCAGCAGGACTACCGGGACCGGTGGCCAAGCTTTCTTT CASRTTGTGGQAFF
NA TRBJ1-5 many TRBV19 TGTGCCAGTAGTACGAAGAGTGGGCTCCACAATCAGCCCCAGCATTTT CASSTKSGLHNQPQHF
TRBD1 TRBJ1-1 many TRBV12-3/TRBV12-4 TGTGCCAGCAGTAGGGACAGTGAGAACACTGAAGCTCTCTTT CASSRDSENTEALF
TRBD1 TRBJ1-2 many TRBV27 TGTGCCAGCAGTGGGACAGGGGATAGCTACACCTTC CASSGTGDSYTF
TRBD2 TRBJ2-5 many TRBV20-1 TGCAGTGCTAGAGTGGGGACTAGCGGTACAAGGACCCAGTACTTC CSARVGTSGTRTQYF
TRBD2 TRBJ2-7 many TRBV11-2 TGTGCCAGCAGTGTTGAGGGAGGGTACTCCTACGAGCAGTACTTC CASSVEGGYSYEQYF
TRBD1 TRBJ2-7 NA TRBV12-3/TRBV12-4 TGTGCCAGCAGTGTCCGGACAGGGGGTTCTGAGCAGTACTTC CASSVRTGGSEQYF
NA TRBJ1-6 many TRBV30 TGTGCCTGGAGGCGCCATGGCCTCGGAGGCTCCTATAATTCACCCCTCCACTTT CAWRRHGLGGSYNSPLHF
NA TRBJ2-6 many TRBV7-3 TGTGCCAGCAGCTTAATTTCTGGGGCCAACGTCCTGACTTTC CASSLISGANVLTF
TRBD1 TRBJ2-7 many TRBV11-1 TGTGCCAGCAGCCCAAGACGGACAGGGGGCCCGTACGAGCAGTACTTC CASSPRRTGGPYEQYF
NA TRBJ1-1 many TRBV6-1 TGTGCCGCGTGGGAGGTGGGACCTATAGAAGCTTTCTTT CAAWEVGPIEAFF
NA TRBJ1-6 many TRBV2 TGTGCCAGCAGTGAAGGGGCTATCTATAATTCACCCCTCCACTTT CASSEGAIYNSPLHF
TRBD1 TRBJ1-1 many TRBV5-4 TGTGCCAGCAGCTCAGCGGGACAGGGCAACACTGAAGCTTTCTTT CASSSAGQGNTEAFF
TRBD1 TRBJ2-4 few TRBV25-1 TGTGCCAGCAGGGACAGGGGAGAAAACATTCAGTACTTC CASRDRGENIQYF
TRBD2 TRBJ2-1 NA TRBV11-1 TGTGCCAGCAGCTTAGGTTTTAGGGCTAGCGGGGGCAATGAGCAGTTCTTC CASSLGFRASGGNEQFF
NA TRBJ1-2 NA TRBV18 TGTGCCAGCTCCCGCGATTCTCGGGCGGATGGCTACACCTTC CASSRDSRADGYTF
TRBD1 TRBJ2-2 NA TRBV5-1 TGCGCCAGTGGTACAGGGGTGAACACCGGGGAGCTGTTTTTT CASGTGVNTGELFF
NA TRBJ1-3 many TRBV13 TGTGCCAGCAGCTTAAGCGTGTACTCTGGAAACACCATATATTTT CASSLSVYSGNTIYF
TRBD1 TRBJ1-1 many TRBV19 TGTGCCAGTAGGATAAAGACAGGGGCGATTGAAGCTTTCTTT CASRIKTGAIEAFF
NA TRBJ1-3 many TRBV12-3/TRBV12-4 TGTGCCAGCACCCGGAGCTACTCTGGAAACACCATATATTTT CASTRSYSGNTIYF
NA TRBJ1-1 many TRBV28 TGTGCCAGCAGATTATCCGGGACACAAGCTTTCTTT CASRLSGTQAFF
NA TRBJ2-7 many TRBV20-1 TGCAGTGCTAGAGCGGATTCCTACGAGCAGTACTTC CSARADSYEQYF
TRBD1 TRBJ2-2 NA TRBV6-2/TRBV6-3 TGTGCCAGCAGTTACCCAATTCCGGGACAGCTTAATCCGCGGGAGCTGTTTTTT CASSYPIPGQLNPRELFF
NA TRBJ1-1 many TRBV6-5 TGTGCCAGCAGTTACTCTTTATTCGGGGACGGAGCTTTCTTT CASSYSLFGDGAFF
NA TRBJ2-3 few TRBV6-1 TGTGCCAGCAGTGAAGGGACTCCCAACACAGATACGCAGTATTTT CASSEGTPNTDTQYF
NA TRBJ1-1 NA TRBV6-1 TGTGCCACCCGCAGGGTAATGAACACTGAAGCTTTCTTT CATRRVMNTEAFF
NA TRBJ1-1 few TRBV19 TGTGCCAGTAGTATGGAATCAGGGTACACTGAAGCTTTCTTT CASSMESGYTEAFF
TRBD2 TRBJ2-5 many TRBV11-2 TGTGCCAGCAGCGCGGGACTAGTTCTCGAGACCCAGTACTTC CASSAGLVLETQYF
NA TRBJ1-1 many TRBV6-5 TGTGCCAGCAGTTACTTTGGGCCGAACACTGAAGCTTTCTTT CASSYFGPNTEAFF
TRBD2 TRBJ2-5 many TRBV24-1 TGTGCCACCAGTGATTGGACTAGCGATGAAGAGACCCAGTACTTC CATSDWTSDEETQYF
NA TRBJ2-7 many TRBV29-1 TGCAGCGTTTCGGCGGGGGCCGCCTACGAGCAGTACTTC CSVSAGAAYEQYF
NA TRBJ1-2 NA TRBV4-1 TGCGCCAGCAGCCAACCGACAGTGAACTATGGCTACACCTTC CASSQPTVNYGYTF
NA TRBJ1-1 many TRBV6-1 TGTGCCAGCAGTGAAGTTTCCCCAGGCGGTATTTCGGCGAACACTGAAGCTTTCTTT CASSEVSPGGISANTEAFF
NA TRBJ2-4 few TRBV6-1 TGTGCCAGCAGGGACATCTTTGACATTCAGTACTTC CASRDIFDIQYF
TRBD1 TRBJ1-5 few TRBV28 TGTGCCAGCAGGTCGACAGGGCTCCACAATCAGCCCCAGCATTTT CASRSTGLHNQPQHF
NA TRBJ2-3 many TRBV10-3 TGTGCCATCAGTGACAAGGGACACCAATTGACGCAGTATTTT CAISDKGHQLTQYF
NA TRBJ1-1 many TRBV6-1 TGTGCCAGCAGTCAACCCATCTGGACGGGGGACACTGAAGCTTTCTTT CASSQPIWTGDTEAFF
NA TRBJ1-2 many TRBV29-1 TGCAGCGTTGAAGTGGAAACCGGGACGCGGTATGGCTACACCTTC CSVEVETGTRYGYTF
NA TRBJ1-1 many TRBV6-5 TGTGCCAGCAGTTACGGGGCGGAAGGGCGAGCTTTCTTT CASSYGAEGRAFF
NA TRBJ2-4 NA TRBV6-5 TGTGCCAGCAGTTTCCTCCGGGACGCGAACATTAAGTACTTC CASSFLRDANIKYF
NA TRBJ2-7 many TRBV14 TGTGCCAGCAGCCAACCGGGACAACCTCCCTACGAGCAGTACTTC CASSQPGQPPYEQYF
NA TRBJ1-6 many TRBV6-5 TGTGCCAGCAGGCTAACGGGAAATTCACCCCTCCACTTT CASRLTGNSPLHF
TRBD1 TRBJ1-1 NA TRBV25-1 TGTGCCAGCAGTGACCCTCTACCCGACAGGGCCACTGAAGCTTTCTTT CASSDPLPDRATEAFF
NA TRBJ2-7 many TRBV7-2 TGTGCCAGCAGCTTACAGGGGGGGATCTACGAGCAGTACTTC CASSLQGGIYEQYF
TRBD2 TRBJ2-2 NA TRBV5-1 TGCGCCAGCAGCGGGTCGACAGTGACGAAAGGACTAGCTAGGAACACCGGGGAGCTGTTTTTT CASSGSTVTKGLARNTGELFF
TRBD1 TRBJ2-5 many TRBV6-5 TGTGCCAGCAGTTACTCACCGACAGGGGGCATGGAGACCCAGTACTTC CASSYSPTGGMETQYF
NA TRBJ2-5 many TRBV4-1 TGCGCCAGCAGCCAAGATCCGGGATCGACCCAGTACTTC CASSQDPGSTQYF
TRBD2 TRBJ2-5 few TRBV9 TGTGCCAGCAGCGAGCCCTCTAGCGGGGGGAACCAAGAGACCCAGTACTTC CASSEPSSGGNQETQYF
NA TRBJ2-2 few TRBV9 TGTGCCAGCAGCGCCCCCGGACAGTCGAACACCGGGGAGCTGTTTTTT CASSAPGQSNTGELFF
NA TRBJ1-2 few TRBV5-1 TGCGCCAGCAGCTTCCGCTTGCGGGGGAGCTATGGCTACACCTTC CASSFRLRGSYGYTF